Listed below are T cell receptor beta chains from one sample, sequenced in a study of blood T cell repertoires in COVID-19. Profiled with immunoSEQ multiplex PCR; TCRdb holds only in-frame clones, not every one. The sample includes about 140,000 clones, 76% of them seen just once. Sequenced material: peripheral blood. These TCRs come from an elderly woman with active or convalescent COVID-19. CDR3s include the opening cysteine and the closing phenylalanine or tryptophan. The D gene is left open where the match is weak. A row's size may be missing; if present it is once, few, many or a size class.

>-|TRBV18|TRBJ2-5|once
TGTGCCAGCTCACCTCACCCGGTCGAGACCCAGTACTTC
CASSPHPVETQYF
>-|TRBV2|TRBJ2-3|-
TGTGCCAGCAGTGAAGTAGGAGCTAAAACCGATACGCAGTATTTT
CASSEVGAKTDTQYF
>-|TRBV2|TRBJ1-1|-
TGTGCCAGCAGTGCCCCCAGTTCTAACACTGAAGCTTTCTTT
CASSAPSSNTEAFF
>TRBD1|TRBV14|TRBJ2-1|-
TGTGCCAGCGGGGGACAGGGTATCTACAATGAGCAGTTCTTC
CASGGQGIYNEQFF
>-|TRBV4-1|TRBJ1-3|-
TGCGCCAGCAGCCAAGATGGTCAGGGCCCTGGAAACACCATATATTTT
CASSQDGQGPGNTIYF
>TRBD1|TRBV4-1|TRBJ2-7|-
TGCGCCAGCAGCCCATATGGGACAGGGAGTTGGTACGAGCAGTACTTC
CASSPYGTGSWYEQYF
>-|TRBV20-1|TRBJ1-2|-
TGCAGTGCTATTGAACAGGGATTCTCTGGCTACACCTTC
CSAIEQGFSGYTF
>TRBD1|TRBV10-2|TRBJ2-2|-
TGCGCCAGCCGGGACAGAGGAAACACCGGGGAGCTGTTTTTT
CASRDRGNTGELFF
>-|TRBV7-2|TRBJ1-3|once
TGTGCCAGCAGCCTACAACACAGGGTAAGCCGCGGAAACACCATATATTTT
CASSLQHRVSRGNTIYF
>TRBD1|TRBV19|TRBJ2-5|once
TGTGCCAGTAGTATCGGGACAGGAGAGACCCAGTACTTC
CASSIGTGETQYF
>-|TRBV5-5|TRBJ1-1|-
TGTGCCAGCAGCTTGTGGGGGGGCACTGAAGCTTTCTTT
CASSLWGGTEAFF
>TRBD1|TRBV19|TRBJ1-1|-
TGTGCCAGTACTCAACCAGGGGGGCCCCCCACTGAAGCTTTCTTT
CASTQPGGPPTEAFF
>-|TRBV12-5|TRBJ2-5|-
TGTGCTAGTGACATTGATGAGACCCAGTACTTC
CASDIDETQYF
>-|TRBV5-1|TRBJ1-2|-
TGCGCCAGCAGCGGCCGGGGAGGGGGAATAGGTGACTATGGCTACACCTTC
CASSGRGGGIGDYGYTF
>-|TRBV4-1|TRBJ2-7|-
TGCGCCAGCAGCCCCTCGGGCGGGCACTACGAGCAGTACTTC
CASSPSGGHYEQYF
>TRBD1|TRBV28|TRBJ1-2|-
TGTGCCAGCAGTATACGCCAGGGACAGGGTGATCACTATGGCTACACCTTC
CASSIRQGQGDHYGYTF
>-|TRBV6-5|TRBJ1-4|-
TGTGCCAGCAGGACTGGGCGGGAAAGAGAAAAACTGTTTTTT
CASRTGREREKLFF
>-|TRBV5-1|TRBJ2-1|-
TGCGCCAGCAGCCCCGCGGTTAAGTTAGCTGGCAATGAGCAGTTCTTC
CASSPAVKLAGNEQFF
>-|TRBV19|TRBJ1-5|-
TGTGCCAGTAGTGGGAGGGACCGGCCCCAGCATTTT
CASSGRDRPQHF
>TRBD2|TRBV5-4|TRBJ2-3|-
TGTGCCAGCAGCTTGACGGGGGGGAGTGGAGATACGCAGTATTTT
CASSLTGGSGDTQYF
>TRBD1|TRBV9|TRBJ2-2|-
TGTGCCAGCAGCGCCCGGGACAGGGCCGGCACCGGGGAGCTGTTTTTT
CASSARDRAGTGELFF
>TRBD2|TRBV6-5|TRBJ2-7|once
TGTGCCAGCAGAACGGGGGGGCAGAGCGAGCAGTACTTC
CASRTGGQSEQYF
>TRBD1|TRBV18|TRBJ1-2|-
TGTGCCAGCTCAGAGGACAGGGCGTTTGGCTACACCTTC
CASSEDRAFGYTF
>-|TRBV30|TRBJ1-5|-
TGTGCCTGCTCATCGCCGGGGGATCAGCCCCAGCATTTT
CACSSPGDQPQHF
>-|TRBV14|TRBJ2-4|-
TGTGCCAGCAGCCAAGGACATCGGGAGAAAAACATTCAGTACTTC
CASSQGHREKNIQYF
>-|TRBV16|TRBJ2-1|once
TGTGCCAGCAGCCAAGTCCGTTACAATGAGCAGTTCTTC
CASSQVRYNEQFF
>-|TRBV5-1|TRBJ2-1|-
TGCGCCAGCAGTGACACCCCCAATGAGCAGTTCTTC
CASSDTPNEQFF
>TRBD1|TRBV10-3|TRBJ2-7|-
TGTGCCATCAGTGTAGGGACAGGGGGATCCTACGAGCAGTACTTC
CAISVGTGGSYEQYF
>-|TRBV4-2|TRBJ2-3|-
TGTGCCAGCAGCCAAGATTCTAGGGAGCCCCAGTATTTT
CASSQDSREPQYF
>-|TRBV18|TRBJ1-2|-
TGTGCCAGCTCCCCAGAGGATTACTATGGCTACACCTTC
CASSPEDYYGYTF
>-|TRBV19|TRBJ1-3|-
TGTGCCAGTAGCTCGACAGACGCGCCTGGAAACACCATATATTTT
CASSSTDAPGNTIYF
>-|TRBV19|TRBJ1-1|-
TGTGCCAGTAGTGCGGGGAGGTGGGGAACTGAAGCTTTCTTT
CASSAGRWGTEAFF
>-|TRBV7-3|TRBJ2-2|-
TGTGCCAGCAGCTTAGACATAAACACCGGGGAGCTGTTTTTT
CASSLDINTGELFF
>TRBD1|TRBV4-3|TRBJ2-6|-
TGCGCCAGCAGCCAACGATTCGGGACAGGGGGACCCTCTGGGGCCAACGTCCTGACTTTC
CASSQRFGTGGPSGANVLTF
>TRBD2|TRBV5-1|TRBJ2-2|-
TGCGCCAGCAGCTTGGCTAGCGGGGGAGCGAACACCGGGGAGCTGTTTTTT
CASSLASGGANTGELFF
>-|TRBV7-2|TRBJ2-3|-
TGTGCCAGCAGGATGGACATCGATACGCAGTATTTT
CASRMDIDTQYF
>-|TRBV24-1|TRBJ2-1|-
TGTGCCACCAGTGATTTCTCCAGGGACAATGAGCAGTTCTTC
CATSDFSRDNEQFF
>-|TRBV5-6|TRBJ1-1|-
TGTGCCAGCAGCATAGTCCAGGGGAACACTGAAGCTTTCTTT
CASSIVQGNTEAFF
>-|TRBV28|TRBJ2-5|-
TGTGCCAGCAGCAGTAAACACCAAGAGACCCAGTACTTC
CASSSKHQETQYF
>TRBD1|TRBV14|TRBJ2-5|few
TGTGCCAGCAGCCGCAACGACAGGGGCGTAGAGACCCAGTACTTC
CASSRNDRGVETQYF
>TRBD1|TRBV6-5|TRBJ2-7|-
TGTGCCAGCCAGAGCAGGGGGTACGAGCAGTACTTC
CASQSRGYEQYF
>-|TRBV5-1|TRBJ2-1|-
TGCGCCAGCAGCTTCCCCAGGGGATCCTACAATGAGCAGTTCTTC
CASSFPRGSYNEQFF